These 19 T cell receptor beta chains were all obtained from the same sample, sequenced in a study of blood T cell repertoires in COVID-19. The repertoire was sequenced with immunoSEQ multiplex PCR; TCRdb's copy has only in-frame clones and lacks some. The sample has 160,000 or so clones; roughly 87% are singletons. The sequenced sample was PBMCs or T cells enriched from blood (not recorded which). The receptors shown here come from a human donor with acute COVID-19. The donor label of this sample is uncertain.

J is TRBJ2-7 and V is TRBV6-2 or TRBV6-3; 9 positions match TRBD1. CDR1 and CDR2 from the germline V gene are MNHEY and SVGEGT. CDR3 length: 15 residues. Trimming took 4 bases from V and 2 from J; bases not matched to a gene: 6. CDR3 DNA: TGTGCCAGCAGTTTTGAGACAGGGGGAGCCTACGAGCAGTACTTC. Translated: CASSFETGGAYEQYF.

This chain uses TRBV11-2 with TRBJ2-1, with D possibly matching TRBD2 (6 bases). This CDR3 spans 15 amino acids. The V and J ends lost 5 bases and 10 bases respectively, with 21 bases between them. Germline V lookup: CDR1 SGHAT, CDR2 FQNNGV. CDR3 nucleotides: TGTGCCAGCAGCCGGTTCTTGGAGGGGCTTAAAGAGCAGTTCTTC. This sequence encodes CASSRFLEGLKEQFF.

The gene calls are TRBV19 and TRBJ2-5, with 7 bases fitting TRBD1. The germline V gene has CDR1 LNHDA and CDR2 SQIVND (reference sequence). The trim removed 5 bases at V and 7 bases at J, leaving 7 bases unmatched. The CDR3 runs to 13 residues. CDR3 in DNA: TGTGCCAGTAGTGAAGACAGGGCCGGGACCCAGTACTTC. This encodes CASSEDRAGTQYF.

This rearrangement joins TRBV29-1 to TRBJ1-1; D unresolved. V was cut by 0 bases and J by 3 bases, with 14 bases left in between. The CDR3 loop spans 15 amino acids. Per germline, CDR1 SQVTM and CDR2 ANQGSEA. The CDR3 nucleotides read TGCAGCGTTGAAGATCTCGGAGGGAGGCACACTGAAGCTTTCTTT. It translates to CSVEDLGGRHTEAFF.

CDR3 in amino acids: CAISDAGSHTEAFF. The CDR3 DNA sequence: TGTGCCATCAGTGACGCAGGGTCGCACACTGAAGCTTTCTTT. This chain links TRBV10-3 with TRBJ1-1, with a weak D call TRBD1 (5 bases). From germline, CDR1 is ENHRY and CDR2 SYGVKD. V lost 3 bases, J lost 3 bases, and 11 bases lay in between. The CDR3 is 14 amino acids.

The chain employs TRBV5-1 and TRBJ2-5; the match to TRBD1 covers 9 bases. CDR1 and CDR2 from the germline V gene are SGHRS and YFSETQ. The CDR3 is 16 amino acids. Trimming took 6 bases from V and 5 from J; bases not matched to a gene: 14. CDR3 sequence reads: CASIRDRAENRETQYF. CDR3 in DNA: TGCGCCAGCATTCGGGACAGGGCAGAAAATAGGGAGACCCAGTACTTC.

This clone was recorded only once. The chain links TRBV15 to TRBJ2-5, with TRBD1 as a possible D gene (6 bases). This CDR3 has 13 amino acids. Germline V gives CDR1 LNHNV, CDR2 YYDKDF (reference sequence). Trimming left V 6 bases short and J 5 bases short, with 13 bases between. CDR3 nucleotide sequence: TGTGCCACCAGTAGGGGGTCCGAGGAGACCCAGTACTTC. This translates into CATSRGSEETQYF.

DNA for the CDR3: TGTGCCTGGAGGGGAGGCGGGGGCGTAGAGCAGTACTTC. This gives the protein CAWRGGGGVEQYF. The V call is TRBV30, the J call TRBJ2-7, with D perhaps TRBD2 (7 bases). V dropped 3 bases and J dropped 7 bases, with 16 bases sitting between them. The germline V gene has CDR1 GTSNPN and CDR2 SVGIG (reference sequence). The CDR3 totals 13 residues. The complete variable domain, with remaining parts taken from reference TRBV30 and TRBJ2-7, reads SQTIHQWPATLVQPVGSPLSLECTVEGTSNPNLYWYRQAAGRGLQLLFYSVGIGQISSEVPQNLSASRPQDRQFILSSKKLLLSDSGFYLCAWRGGGGVEQYFGPGTRLTVT.

The CDR3 coding sequence is TGTGCCAGCAGCACCCGACAGGGGGCGGAAAAACTGTTTTTT. Its translation is CASSTRQGAEKLFF. V and J are TRBV7-2 and TRBJ1-4, with 10 nucleotides matching TRBD1. Germline V gene sequence: CDR1 SGHTA, CDR2 FQGNSA. The trim removed 5 bases at V and 8 bases at J, leaving 5 bases unmatched. The CDR3 runs 14 residues.

This chain links TRBV7-9 with TRBJ2-7, with a tentative D call TRBD2 (7 bases). With 3 bases removed from V and 0 bases from J, the gap between germline ends came to 12 bases. Per the germline V gene, CDR1 is SEHNR and CDR2 is FQNEAQ (reference sequence). The CDR3 length is 15 residues. The CDR3 sequence: CASSLGGHLSYEQYF. CDR3 nucleotide sequence: TGTGCCAGCAGCTTGGGGGGGCACCTCTCCTACGAGCAGTACTTC.

The V call is TRBV12-3 or TRBV12-4, the J call TRBJ1-2; possibly TRBD1 for D (5 bases). This CDR3 is 11 amino acids long. Trimming took 1 base from V and 10 from J, leaving 7 bases between them. CDR3 residues: CASSLEGVYTF. The CDR3, as DNA: TGTGCCAGCAGTTTAGAAGGGGTCTACACCTTC.

The V and J genes are TRBV2 and TRBJ1-1, with D possibly being TRBD1 (5 bases). The CDR3 is 12 residues long. The germline gives CDR1 SNHLY, CDR2 FYNNEI. Trimming took off 2 bases at V and 7 bases at J, with 8 bases between the two ends. CDR3 in DNA: TGTGCCAGCAGTGAAAGACAGATTGAAGCTTTCTTT. Its protein is CASSERQIEAFF.

The gene calls are TRBV9 and TRBJ2-1, with a tentative D call TRBD2 (6 bases). The CDR3 length is 15 residues. Germline CDR1 reads SGDLS; CDR2 reads YYNGEE. The germline V and J ends were trimmed by 4 bases and 0 bases, with 11 bases remaining between them. The CDR3 region has the DNA TGTGCCAGCAGCCCCCAGCGGGCCTCCTACAATGAGCAGTTCTTC. It codes for CASSPQRASYNEQFF.

The chain is built from TRBV9 and TRBJ1-2, with TRBD1 identical over 8 bases. Germline CDR1 is SGDLS and CDR2 is YYNGEE. This CDR3 is 15 amino acids long. The J segment lost 3 bases and the V segment lost 1 base, leaving 5 bases of the junction unmatched. The DNA of the CDR3 is TGTGCCAGCAGCGTATTCGGACAGGGATACTATGGCTACACCTTC. Amino acids: CASSVFGQGYYGYTF.

The J gene is TRBJ2-5, the V gene TRBV10-3; tentatively, D is TRBD2 (6 bases). The V gene's germline CDR1 is ENHRY and CDR2 SYGVKD. This CDR3 region has 15 residues. V lost 1 base, J lost 1 base, and 10 bases lay in between. CDR3 DNA sequence: TGTGCCATCAGTGAGTTAGGGGAGGTCCAAGAGACCCAGTACTTC. Amino acids: CAISELGEVQETQYF.

The chain is built from TRBV29-1 and TRBJ2-5; the match to TRBD1 covers 10 bases. Per the germline V gene, CDR1 is SQVTM and CDR2 is ANQGSEA. Trimming cost V 7 bases and J 5 bases; bases outside gene matches: 7. This CDR3 comprises 13 residues. The CDR3 reads CSAEGQGRETQYF. The CDR3 nucleotides are TGCAGCGCAGAGGGACAGGGGAGGGAGACCCAGTACTTC.

The chain couples TRBV2 to TRBJ1-6; D perhaps matches TRBD1 (6 bases). V was cut by 6 bases and J by 10 bases, with 13 bases left in between. Germline CDR1 is SNHLY and CDR2 is FYNNEI. CDR3 length equals 13 residues. The DNA for the CDR3 is TGTGCCAGCAGGGCCAGGGGTGAATCACCCCTCCACTTT. Amino acids: CASRARGESPLHF.

This chain connects TRBV19 to TRBJ2-6; 8 nucleotides align to TRBD1. V trimming: 8 bases; J trimming: 1 base; junction bases outside the gene matches: 1. Germline lookup yields CDR1 LNHDA and CDR2 SQIVND (reference sequence). This CDR3 region has 14 residues. The CDR3 nucleotides are TGTGCCAGTGACAGGGGTTCTGGGGCCAACGTCCTGACTTTC. Translated, it gives CASDRGSGANVLTF.

This clone was seen more than once but under ten times. This chain links TRBV18 with TRBJ1-5; 9 nucleotides align to TRBD1. The CDR3 consists of 15 residues. The germline V gene has CDR1 KGHSH and CDR2 LQKENI. V shed 3 bases and J 5 bases; nucleotides not matched to a gene: 5. DNA for the CDR3: TGTGCCAGCTCACCGGGACAGGGACGTTATCAGCCCCAGCATTTT. This sequence encodes CASSPGQGRYQPQHF.